The present T cell receptor beta chain was sequenced within a study of shared clonotypes between healthy human individuals. The protocol was immunoSEQ multiplex PCR, while the TCRdb copy is restricted to in-frame clones and leaves out a portion. Of around 440,000 clones detected, roughly three quarters appear once; the ten largest clones hold more than 10%. Germline loops: CDR1 SQVTM, CDR2 ANQGSEA. CDR3 length: 12 residues. Material: PBMCs. The chain is built from TRBV29-1 and TRBJ2-4; TRBD2 might be the D (6 bases). The receptor's source is a woman in her forties in good health. Some clones in this sample may be carry-over from other donors' samples. DNA for the CDR3: TGCGGCCGGGGGAGTGGCAAAAACATTCAGTACTTC. It specifies CGRGSGKNIQYF. The full variable domain, its missing parts supplied by reference TRBV29-1 and TRBJ2-4, is SAVISQKPSRDICQRGTSLTIQCQVDSQVTMMFWYRQQPGQSLTLIATANQGSEATYESGFVIDKFPISRPNLTFSTLTVSNMSPEDSSIYLCGRGSGKNIQYFGAGTRLSVL.